This T cell receptor (beta chain) emerged from a study of shared clonotypes between healthy human individuals. Germline values: CDR1 GTSNPN, CDR2 SVGIG (reference sequence). This CDR3 has 14 residues. V lost 0 bases and J lost 8, with 13 bases in between. DNA at about 210 ng, tens of thousands of T cell genomes, went into sorted-subset replicate PCRs. The protocol was immunoSEQ multiplex PCR, while the TCRdb copy is restricted to in-frame clones and leaves out a portion. The table lists roughly 2.5 million clones, approximately 92% of them singletons, with over 0.12% in the top ten. The study, taken as a whole, reports: Generation of non-shared clonotypes was less probable than generation of clonotypes shared by all four donors.

On this clone itself: Its target is not known.

The origin of this receptor is a man aged 18 to 35 in good health. The source material was naive CD4+ T cells sorted from blood. Indicated subset: CD45RA+ positively selected. The chain has TRBV30 and TRBJ1-4; TRBD1 might be the D (6 bases). CDR3 sequence reads: CAWSVRGGREKLFF. CDR3 bases: TGTGCCTGGAGTGTACGGGGGGGCCGGGAAAAACTGTTTTTT.